This TCR beta chain originates from a study of cytomegalovirus exposure and HLA in healthy donors. Study overall: Most genotyped donors, approximately 77% of more than 300, had Caucasian-associated genetic ancestry.

Primers included in the PCR were 60 Vbeta and 13 Jbeta primers. Produced via immunoSEQ multiplex PCR; TCRdb's table is partial and in-frame only. There are 120,000 or so clones in the sample; roughly 80% occur only once, and roughly a tenth lies in the top ten. Study-level findings and limits: The study flagged around 150 TCR beta chains as cytomegalovirus-associated.

On this clone: The antigen remains undetermined.

This CDR3 is built from 13 residues. The germline V gene has CDR1 MDHEN and CDR2 SYDVKM. The V gene lost 6 bases and the J gene lost 5 bases, with 13 bases spanning the gap. The sequencing sample was made of PBMCs. The rearrangement links TRBV28 to TRBJ1-2; no clear D. The receptor's source is a man between 25 and 39 years old in good health and CMV-seropositive. In nucleotides, the CDR3 is TGTGCCAGCAGCCCCCCCGCAGGATATGGCTACACCTTC. Translated, it gives CASSPPAGYGYTF.